A single sample gave rise to the 14 T cell receptor beta chains below, sequenced in a study of cytomegalovirus exposure and HLA in healthy donors. Vbeta (60) and Jbeta (13) primers were used in the PCR. The assay was immunoSEQ multiplex PCR, and TCRdb's table has in-frame clones only and misses some. This table has some 130,000 clones, around three quarters appearing once. Specimen: PBMCs. The receptor source for this set is a man between 18 and 35 years old in good health and CMV-seronegative.

The chain recombines TRBV7-9 with TRBJ1-5; D remains ambiguous. Germline V lookup: CDR1 SEHNR, CDR2 FQNEAQ (reference sequence). Trimming stripped 5 bases from V and 9 bases from J, with 14 bases between. The CDR3 loop spans 13 amino acids. The CDR3 DNA follows: TGTGCCAGCAGCCCCCAAGGTGAGGGGCCCCAGCATTTT. Amino acids: CASSPQGEGPQHF.

In DNA form, the CDR3 reads TGTGCCAGCAGCGCTGGGGGGTTTAATGAAAAACTGTTTTTT. This sequence encodes CASSAGGFNEKLFF. The V gene is TRBV7-9, the J gene TRBJ1-4, with D possibly being TRBD1 (5 bases). Between the trimmed V and J ends, which lost 5 bases and 4 bases, there was a span of 11 bases. Germline CDR1 reads SEHNR; CDR2 reads FQNEAQ (reference sequence). The CDR3 consists of 14 residues.

The chain joins TRBV7-3 to TRBJ1-1; D not certain. The V and J ends lost 5 bases and 5 bases respectively, with 6 bases between them. CDR1 and CDR2 (germline): SGHTA, FQGTGA. The CDR3 runs to 11 residues. The CDR3 is CASSGSTEAFF. The CDR3 DNA follows: TGTGCCAGCAGCGGGAGTACTGAAGCTTTCTTT.

This chain connects TRBV5-4 to TRBJ2-7, with D tentatively TRBD2 (5 bases). Trimming cost V 0 bases and J 6 bases, with 7 bases left between them. CDR3 length: 12 residues. CDR1 SGHNT and CDR2 YYREEE come from the germline V gene (reference sequence). CDR3: CASSLDAGEQYF. The CDR3 DNA reads as TGTGCCAGCAGCTTGGATGCGGGCGAGCAGTACTTC.

With regard to this clone: At one end the junction does not follow the germline gene, possibly because of a read error. The chain combines TRBV5-1 with TRBJ1-5; the D is unclear. The germline gives CDR1 SGHRS, CDR2 YFSETQ. CDR3 length equals 14 residues. CDR3 in DNA: TGTGCCAGCAGCCACAGAGTTTCTGGGTCCGCCTGGCATTTT. Its protein is CASSHRVSGSAWHF.

In DNA form, the CDR3 reads TGTGCCAGCAGCTTCAGGGGAGACTATGGCTACACCTTC. Translation: CASSFRGDYGYTF. The chain recombines TRBV7-9 with TRBJ1-2, with a possible D match to TRBD1 (6 bases). The germline gives CDR1 SEHNR, CDR2 FQNEAQ (reference sequence). The V and J ends lost 3 bases and 3 bases respectively, with 8 bases between them. The length of the CDR3 is 13 residues.

The rearrangement links TRBV5-6 to TRBJ2-7, with 9 nucleotides matching TRBD1. Germline V gives CDR1 SGHDT, CDR2 YYEEEE. V lost 3 bases, J lost 1 base, and 8 bases stayed unmatched. This CDR3 comprises 16 residues. CDR3 coding DNA: TGTGCCAGCAGCTCAACCCCCGGGACAGGGTCCTACGAGCAGTACGTC. Its protein is CASSSTPGTGSYEQYV.

In regard to this clone: Sequence at one end of the junction differs from germline and may be a read error. The rearrangement uses TRBV7-9 and TRBJ1-4; TRBD1 is a possible D gene (5 bases). CDR3 size: 16 residues. Per germline, CDR1 SEHNR and CDR2 FQNEAQ (reference sequence). CDR3 sequence: CSSSPRTGAANEKLFF. The DNA for the CDR3 is TGTTCCAGCAGCCCTAGAACAGGAGCCGCTAATGAAAAACTGTTTTTT. Using reference TRBV7-9 and TRBJ1-4 for the parts outside the CDR3, the full variable domain is DTGVSQNPRHKITKRGQNVTFRCDPISEHNRLYWYRQTLGQGPEFLTYFQNEAQLEKSRLLSDRFSAERPKGSFSTLEIQRTEQGDSAMYLCSSSPRTGAANEKLFFGSGTQLSVL.

The genes are TRBV7-9 and TRBJ2-2; D uncertain. This CDR3 is 17 amino acids long. Trimming cost V 0 bases and J 0 bases, with 11 bases left between them. CDR1 is SEHNR, CDR2 FQNEAQ, per germline (reference sequence). CDR3 nucleotides: TGTGCCAGCAGCTTAGCGCTGGAGACTGCGAACACCGGGGAGCTGTTTTTT. Residues: CASSLALETANTGELFF. Full variable domain (outside the CDR3, taken from reference TRBV7-9 and TRBJ2-2): DTGVSQNPRHKITKRGQNVTFRCDPISEHNRLYWYRQTLGQGPEFLTYFQNEAQLEKSRLLSDRFSAERPKGSFSTLEIQRTEQGDSAMYLCASSLALETANTGELFFGEGSRLTVL.

The chain recombines TRBV6-5 with TRBJ2-3, with a tentative D call TRBD2 (5 bases). With 5 bases removed from V and 2 bases from J, the gap between germline ends came to 11 bases. Germline V gene lookup returns CDR1 MNHEY and CDR2 SVGAGI. CDR3 size: 14 residues. The CDR3 reads CASSQSTNTDTQYF. CDR3 coding DNA: TGTGCCAGCAGTCAATCGACTAACACAGATACGCAGTATTTT.

V gene TRBV5-4 combines with J gene TRBJ2-7; TRBD2 aligns across 11 bases. The length of the CDR3 is 15 residues. Trimming cost V 0 bases and J 6 bases; bases outside gene matches: 5. Germline CDR1 is SGHNT and CDR2 is YYREEE (reference sequence). CDR3 region: CASSLVLAGVSEQYF. CDR3 bases: TGTGCCAGCAGCTTGGTACTAGCGGGAGTGAGCGAGCAGTACTTC.

The V gene is TRBV7-2, the J gene TRBJ1-1, with a tentative D call TRBD1 (5 bases). The length of the CDR3 is 14 residues. The germline V and J ends were trimmed by 0 bases and 7 bases, with 12 bases remaining between them. Germline V gene lookup returns CDR1 SGHTA and CDR2 FQGNSA. CDR3 in DNA: TGTGCCAGCAGCTTAGCTGGGGTGGGGGGTGAAGCTTTCTTT. Its protein product is CASSLAGVGGEAFF.

The V call is TRBV9, the J call TRBJ2-7; the match to TRBD2 covers 13 bases. CDR1 SGDLS and CDR2 YYNGEE come from the germline V gene. This CDR3 has 16 amino acids. Trimming cost V 3 bases and J 3 bases; bases outside gene matches: 6. Written as DNA, the CDR3 is TGTGCCAGCAGCGCAGGACTAGCGGGAGATCACTACGAGCAGTACTTC. Translating it yields CASSAGLAGDHYEQYF.

The genes are TRBV9 and TRBJ2-4, with 9 bases matching TRBD2. V dropped 4 bases and J dropped 5; count of bases not matched to a gene: 13. The CDR3 extends over 17 amino acids. Germline CDR1 reads SGDLS; CDR2 reads YYNGEE. The CDR3 loop reads CASSKGATSGSENIQYF. The CDR3 region has the DNA TGTGCCAGCAGCAAGGGGGCCACTAGCGGGTCGGAAAACATTCAGTACTTC.